The subject of this entry is one T cell receptor beta chain. This record belongs to a study of shared T cell receptors in the human thymus. V shed 4 bases, J shed 3 bases, and the junction held 5 bases outside the gene matches. The CDR3 consists of 14 residues. CDR1 is MGHDK and CDR2 is SYGVNS in the germline V gene. The protocol was immunoSEQ multiplex PCR, while the TCRdb copy is restricted to in-frame clones and leaves out a portion. This sample has 450,000 to 650,000 clones, with 70% to 80% found just once. The same sample was also used in a study of human thymus T cells. That work contributes: Serving as donors were healthy Finnish infants, each of whom was having open corrective surgery for congenital heart defects. During corrective heart surgery, resections were taken, and the thymus tissue came from them. Use of V and J genes seemed skewed within the thymic and blood repertoires. Highly overlapping thymic repertoires in unrelated individuals were reported by related research.

The specimen sequenced was thymocytes. The receptor was derived from a boy younger than two with a congenital heart defect. The rearrangement links TRBV25-1 to TRBJ1-2; TRBD1 agrees at 7 bases. The CDR3 DNA sequence: TGTGCCAGCAGTGTCACAGGGGACGACTATGGCTACACCTTC. Protein: CASSVTGDDYGYTF.